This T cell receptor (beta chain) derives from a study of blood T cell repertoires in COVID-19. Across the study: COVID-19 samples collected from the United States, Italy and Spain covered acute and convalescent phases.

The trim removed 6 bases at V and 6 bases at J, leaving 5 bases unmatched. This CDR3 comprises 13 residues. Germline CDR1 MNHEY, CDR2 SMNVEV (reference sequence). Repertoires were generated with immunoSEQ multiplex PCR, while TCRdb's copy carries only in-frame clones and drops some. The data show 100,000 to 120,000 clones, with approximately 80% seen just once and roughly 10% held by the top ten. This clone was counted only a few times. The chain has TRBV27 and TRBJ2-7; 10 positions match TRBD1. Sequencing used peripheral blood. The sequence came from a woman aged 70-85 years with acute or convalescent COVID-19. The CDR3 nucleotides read TGTGCCAGCAGCGCTGACAGGGGGCGCGAGCAGTACTTC. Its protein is CASSADRGREQYF.